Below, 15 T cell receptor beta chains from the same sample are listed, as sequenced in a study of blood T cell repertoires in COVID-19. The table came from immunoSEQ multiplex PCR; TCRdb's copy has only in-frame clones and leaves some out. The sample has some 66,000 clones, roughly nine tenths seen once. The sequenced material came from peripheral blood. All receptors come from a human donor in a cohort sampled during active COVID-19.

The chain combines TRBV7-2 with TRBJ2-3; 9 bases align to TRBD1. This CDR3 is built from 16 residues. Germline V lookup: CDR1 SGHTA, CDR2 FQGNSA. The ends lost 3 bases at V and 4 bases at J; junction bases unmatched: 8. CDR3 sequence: CASSFRRDRVPDTQYF. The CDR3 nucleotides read TGTGCCAGCAGCTTCCGCCGGGACAGGGTGCCAGATACGCAGTATTTT.

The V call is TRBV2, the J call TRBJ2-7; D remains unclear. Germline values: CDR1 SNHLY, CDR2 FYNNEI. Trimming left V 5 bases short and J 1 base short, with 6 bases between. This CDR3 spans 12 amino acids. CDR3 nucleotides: TGTGCCAGCAGTACGACTTCCTACGAGCAGTACTTC. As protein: CASSTTSYEQYF.

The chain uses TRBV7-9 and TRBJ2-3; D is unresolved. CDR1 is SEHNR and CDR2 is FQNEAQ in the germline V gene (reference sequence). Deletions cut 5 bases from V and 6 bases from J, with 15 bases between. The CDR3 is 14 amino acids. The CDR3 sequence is CASSPLAPPDTQYF. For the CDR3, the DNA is TGTGCCAGCAGCCCATTAGCCCCTCCGGATACGCAGTATTTT.

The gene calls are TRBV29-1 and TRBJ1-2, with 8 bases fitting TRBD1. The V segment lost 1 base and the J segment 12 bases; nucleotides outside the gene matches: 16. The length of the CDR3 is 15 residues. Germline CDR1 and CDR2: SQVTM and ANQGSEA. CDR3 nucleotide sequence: TGCAGCGTTGAAGGTCTTTTTGACAGGGGCTTTTATCACACCTTC. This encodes CSVEGLFDRGFYHTF.

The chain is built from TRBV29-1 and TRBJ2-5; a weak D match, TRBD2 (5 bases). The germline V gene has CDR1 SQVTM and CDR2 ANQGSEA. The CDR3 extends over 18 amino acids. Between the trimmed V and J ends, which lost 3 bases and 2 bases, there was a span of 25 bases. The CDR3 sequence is CSVEGGRALEETQETQYF. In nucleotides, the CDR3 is TGCAGCGTTGAGGGCGGCCGGGCCCTGGAGGAGACACAAGAGACCCAGTACTTC. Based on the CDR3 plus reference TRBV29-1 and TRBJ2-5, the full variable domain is SAVISQKPSRDICQRGTSLTIQCQVDSQVTMMFWYRQQPGQSLTLIATANQGSEATYESGFVIDKFPISRPNLTFSTLTVSNMSPEDSSIYLCSVEGGRALEETQETQYFGPGTRLLVL.

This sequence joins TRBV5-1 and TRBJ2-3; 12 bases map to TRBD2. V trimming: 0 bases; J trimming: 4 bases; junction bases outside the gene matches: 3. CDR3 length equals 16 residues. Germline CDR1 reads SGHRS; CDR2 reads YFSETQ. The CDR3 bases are TGCGCCAGCAGCTTGGCAACTAGCGGGGGGCCAGATACGCAGTATTTT. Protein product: CASSLATSGGPDTQYF.

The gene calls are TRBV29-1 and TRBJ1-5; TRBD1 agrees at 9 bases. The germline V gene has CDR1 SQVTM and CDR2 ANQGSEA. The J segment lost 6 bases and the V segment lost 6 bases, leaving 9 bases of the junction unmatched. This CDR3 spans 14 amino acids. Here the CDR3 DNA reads TGCAGCGTGGGCTGGGACAGGGACGGTCAGCCCCAGCATTTT. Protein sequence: CSVGWDRDGQPQHF.

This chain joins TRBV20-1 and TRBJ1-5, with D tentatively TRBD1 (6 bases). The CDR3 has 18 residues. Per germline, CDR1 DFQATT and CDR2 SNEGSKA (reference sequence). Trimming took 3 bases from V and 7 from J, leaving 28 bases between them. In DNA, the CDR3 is TGCAGTGCTAGTAGTGAACTGACAGGATTAAAGTTTGGACAGCCCCAGCATTTT. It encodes CSASSELTGLKFGQPQHF.

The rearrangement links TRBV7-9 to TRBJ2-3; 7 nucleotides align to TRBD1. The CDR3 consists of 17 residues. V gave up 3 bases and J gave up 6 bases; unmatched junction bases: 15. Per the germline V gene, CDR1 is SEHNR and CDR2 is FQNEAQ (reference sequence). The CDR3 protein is CASSFASRGGDFDTQYF. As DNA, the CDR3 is TGTGCCAGCAGCTTCGCCAGTAGAGGGGGCGATTTCGATACGCAGTATTTT.

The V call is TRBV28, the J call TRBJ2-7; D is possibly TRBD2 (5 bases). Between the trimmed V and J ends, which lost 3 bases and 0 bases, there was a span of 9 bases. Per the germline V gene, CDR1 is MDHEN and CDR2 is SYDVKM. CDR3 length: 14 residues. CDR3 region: CASSLTLASYEQYF. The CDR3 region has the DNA TGTGCCAGCAGTTTGACCCTAGCCTCCTACGAGCAGTACTTC.

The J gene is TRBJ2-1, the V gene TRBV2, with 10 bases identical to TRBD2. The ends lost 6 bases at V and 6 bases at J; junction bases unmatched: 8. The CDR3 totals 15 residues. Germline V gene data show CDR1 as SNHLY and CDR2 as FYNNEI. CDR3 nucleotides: TGTGCCAGCAGACCCACCGGGACTAGCGTCAATGAGCAGTTCTTC. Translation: CASRPTGTSVNEQFF.

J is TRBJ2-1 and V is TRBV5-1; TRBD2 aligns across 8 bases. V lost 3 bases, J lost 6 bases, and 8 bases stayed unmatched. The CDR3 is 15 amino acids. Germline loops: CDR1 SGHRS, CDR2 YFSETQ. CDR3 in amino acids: CASSWLSAGGNEQFF. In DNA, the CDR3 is TGCGCCAGCAGCTGGCTTAGCGCGGGGGGCAATGAGCAGTTCTTC.

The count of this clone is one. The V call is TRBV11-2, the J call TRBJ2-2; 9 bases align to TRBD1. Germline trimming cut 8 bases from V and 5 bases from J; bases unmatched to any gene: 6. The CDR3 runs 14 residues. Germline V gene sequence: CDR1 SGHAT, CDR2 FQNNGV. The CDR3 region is CASLQGARTGELFF. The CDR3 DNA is TGTGCCAGCCTACAGGGGGCACGAACCGGGGAGCTGTTTTTT.

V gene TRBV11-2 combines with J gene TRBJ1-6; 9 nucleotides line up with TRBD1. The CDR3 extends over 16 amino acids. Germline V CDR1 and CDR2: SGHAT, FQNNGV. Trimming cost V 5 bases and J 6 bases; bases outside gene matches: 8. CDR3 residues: CASSPGTGPFNSPLHF. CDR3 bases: TGTGCCAGCAGCCCGGGGACAGGGCCTTTTAATTCACCCCTCCACTTT.

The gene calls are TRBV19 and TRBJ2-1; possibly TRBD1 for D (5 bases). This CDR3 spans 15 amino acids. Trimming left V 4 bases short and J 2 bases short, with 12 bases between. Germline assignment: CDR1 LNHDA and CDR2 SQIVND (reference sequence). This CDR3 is CASSKGNRPYNEQFF. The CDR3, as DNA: TGTGCCAGTAGTAAGGGGAATCGGCCCTACAATGAGCAGTTCTTC.